The clone carrying this TCR beta chain occurred a few times. Unique molecular identifiers were used in preparing the TCRbeta library. TCRdb used MiXCR to reprocess the PCR reads, holding one entry per CDR3 protein. The sample includes approximately 210,000 distinct CDR3 sequences, roughly 15% of them seen just once. The sample comes from a study of T-cell reconstitution after alpha-beta-depleted transplantation in children. This receptor was taken from a human donor who donated a stem cell graft to a child with acute lymphoblastic leukemia. Sample: PBMCs from the stem cell graft donor, taken from the stem cell graft.

CDR3 in amino acids: CASSWPGARQFF. CDR3 sequence (DNA): TGTGCCAGCAGTTGGCCGGGGGCGCGTCAGTTCTTC. This sequence joins TRBV12-3 or TRBV12-4 and TRBJ2-1; D might be TRBD1 or TRBD2, each matching 6 bases. This CDR3 comprises 12 residues. V dropped 4 bases and J dropped 13 bases, with 14 bases sitting between them.